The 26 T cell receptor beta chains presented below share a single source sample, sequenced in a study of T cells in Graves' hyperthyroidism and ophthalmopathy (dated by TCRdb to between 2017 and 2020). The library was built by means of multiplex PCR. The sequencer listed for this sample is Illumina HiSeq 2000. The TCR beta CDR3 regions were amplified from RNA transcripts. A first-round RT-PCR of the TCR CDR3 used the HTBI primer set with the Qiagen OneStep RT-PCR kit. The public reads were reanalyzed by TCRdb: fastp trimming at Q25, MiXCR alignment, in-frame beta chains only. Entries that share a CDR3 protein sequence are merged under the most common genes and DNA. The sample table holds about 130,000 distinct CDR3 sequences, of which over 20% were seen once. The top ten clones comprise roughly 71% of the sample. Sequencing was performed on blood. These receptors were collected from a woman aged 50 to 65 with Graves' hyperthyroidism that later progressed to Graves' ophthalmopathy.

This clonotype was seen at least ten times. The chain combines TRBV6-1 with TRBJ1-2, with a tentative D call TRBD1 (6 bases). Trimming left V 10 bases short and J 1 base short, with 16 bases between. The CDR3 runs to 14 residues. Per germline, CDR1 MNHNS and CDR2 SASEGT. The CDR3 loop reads CATLGAGNNYGYTF. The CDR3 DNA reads TGTGCCACCCTGGGGGCAGGGAATAACTATGGCTACACCTTC.

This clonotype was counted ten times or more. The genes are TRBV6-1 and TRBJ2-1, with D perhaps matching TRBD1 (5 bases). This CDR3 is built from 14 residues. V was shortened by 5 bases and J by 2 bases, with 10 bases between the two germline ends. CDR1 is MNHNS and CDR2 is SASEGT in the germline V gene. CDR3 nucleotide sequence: TGTGCCAGCAGTCGGGTAGGGGCCTACAATGAGCAGTTCTTC. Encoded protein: CASSRVGAYNEQFF.

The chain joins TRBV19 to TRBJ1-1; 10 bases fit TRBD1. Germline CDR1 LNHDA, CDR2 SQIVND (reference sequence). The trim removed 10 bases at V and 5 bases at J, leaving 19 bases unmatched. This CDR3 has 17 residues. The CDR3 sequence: CATTMTHKGQGGTEAFF. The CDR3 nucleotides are TGTGCCACCACGATGACCCATAAAGGACAGGGGGGAACTGAAGCTTTCTTT.

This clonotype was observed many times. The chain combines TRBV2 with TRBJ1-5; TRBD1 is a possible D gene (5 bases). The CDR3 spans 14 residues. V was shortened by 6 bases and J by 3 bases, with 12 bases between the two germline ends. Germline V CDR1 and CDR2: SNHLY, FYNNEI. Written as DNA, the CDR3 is TGTGCCAGCAGCCCCGACAGCTTCAATCAGCCCCAGCATTTT. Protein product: CASSPDSFNQPQHF.

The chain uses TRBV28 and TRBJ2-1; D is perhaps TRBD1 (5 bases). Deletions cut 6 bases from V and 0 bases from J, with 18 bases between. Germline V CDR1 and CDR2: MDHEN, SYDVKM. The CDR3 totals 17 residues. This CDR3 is CASSRLGTGSSYNEQFF. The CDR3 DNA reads TGTGCCAGCAGCAGATTAGGTACAGGTAGCTCCTACAATGAGCAGTTCTTC.

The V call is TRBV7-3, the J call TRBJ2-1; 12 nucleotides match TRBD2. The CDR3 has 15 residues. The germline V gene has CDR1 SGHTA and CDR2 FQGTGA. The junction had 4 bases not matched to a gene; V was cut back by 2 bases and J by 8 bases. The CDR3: CASSLDPSGRDEQFF. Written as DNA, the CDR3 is TGTGCCAGCAGCTTAGACCCTAGCGGGAGGGATGAGCAGTTCTTC.

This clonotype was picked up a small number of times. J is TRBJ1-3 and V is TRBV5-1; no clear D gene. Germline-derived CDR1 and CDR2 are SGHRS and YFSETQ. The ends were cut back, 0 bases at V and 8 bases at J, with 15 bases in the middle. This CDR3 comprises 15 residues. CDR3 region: CASSLESPQTDTIYF. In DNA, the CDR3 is TGCGCCAGCAGCTTGGAAAGCCCTCAGACCGACACCATATATTTT.

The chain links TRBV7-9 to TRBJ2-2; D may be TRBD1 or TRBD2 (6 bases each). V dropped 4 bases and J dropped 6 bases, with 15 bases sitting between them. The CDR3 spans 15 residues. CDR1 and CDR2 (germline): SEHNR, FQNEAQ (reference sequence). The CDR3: CASSSPTGGAGELFF. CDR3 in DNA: TGTGCCAGCAGCTCTCCGACAGGCGGGGCCGGGGAGCTGTTTTTT.

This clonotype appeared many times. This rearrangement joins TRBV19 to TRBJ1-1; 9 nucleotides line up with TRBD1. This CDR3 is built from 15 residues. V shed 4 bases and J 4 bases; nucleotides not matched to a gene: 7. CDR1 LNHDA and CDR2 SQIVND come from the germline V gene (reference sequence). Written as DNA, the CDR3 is TGTGCCAGTAGTACGGGGACAGGGCTCGGCACTGAAGCTTTCTTT. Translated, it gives CASSTGTGLGTEAFF.

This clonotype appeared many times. DNA for the CDR3: TGCGCCAGCAGCCAGCCGATTATGAACACTGAAGCTTTCTTT. This encodes CASSQPIMNTEAFF. This chain links TRBV4-1 with TRBJ1-1; unclear D gene. In germline, CDR1 is MGHRA, CDR2 YSYEKL. V shed 3 bases and J shed 0 bases, with 8 bases lying between them. The CDR3 extends over 14 amino acids.

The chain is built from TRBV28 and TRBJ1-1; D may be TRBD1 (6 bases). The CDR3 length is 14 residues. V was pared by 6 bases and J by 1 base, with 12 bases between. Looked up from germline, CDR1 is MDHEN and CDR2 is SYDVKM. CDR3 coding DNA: TGTGCCAGCAGAAGTGAGGGGGGGAACACTGAAGCTTTCTTT. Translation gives CASRSEGGNTEAFF. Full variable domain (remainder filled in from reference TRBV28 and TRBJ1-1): DVKVTQSSRYLVKRTGEKVFLECVQDMDHENMFWYRQDPGLGLRLIYFSYDVKMKEKGDIPEGYSVSREKKERFSLILESASTNQTSMYLCASRSEGGNTEAFFGQGTRLTVV.

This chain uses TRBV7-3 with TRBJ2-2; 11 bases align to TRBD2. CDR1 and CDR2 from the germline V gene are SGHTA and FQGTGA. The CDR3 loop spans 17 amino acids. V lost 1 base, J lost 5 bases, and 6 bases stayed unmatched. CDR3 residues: CASSLNLAGGSTGELFF. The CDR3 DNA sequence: TGTGCCAGCAGCTTAAATCTAGCGGGAGGCTCTACCGGGGAGCTGTTTTTT. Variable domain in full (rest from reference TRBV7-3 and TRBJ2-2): GAGVSQTPSNKVTEKGKYVELRCDPISGHTALYWYRQSLGQGPEFLIYFQGTGAADDSGLPNDRFFAVRPEGSVSTLKIQRTERGDSAVYLCASSLNLAGGSTGELFFGEGSRLTVL.

CDR3 residues: CASKLGQGNTIYF. The CDR3 bases are TGTGCCAGCAAACTGGGACAGGGAAACACCATATATTTT. The chain links TRBV2 to TRBJ1-3; 7 bases agree with TRBD1. J gave up 4 bases and V 7 bases, and 4 bases lay outside the gene matches. The CDR3 extends over 13 amino acids. Per the germline V gene, CDR1 is SNHLY and CDR2 is FYNNEI.

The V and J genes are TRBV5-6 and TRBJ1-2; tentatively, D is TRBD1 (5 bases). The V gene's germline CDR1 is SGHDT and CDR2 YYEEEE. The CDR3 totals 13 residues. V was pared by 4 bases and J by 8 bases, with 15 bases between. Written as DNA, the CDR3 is TGTGCCAGCAGCCCAGTGGGGACTATGGGCTACACCTTC. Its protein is CASSPVGTMGYTF.

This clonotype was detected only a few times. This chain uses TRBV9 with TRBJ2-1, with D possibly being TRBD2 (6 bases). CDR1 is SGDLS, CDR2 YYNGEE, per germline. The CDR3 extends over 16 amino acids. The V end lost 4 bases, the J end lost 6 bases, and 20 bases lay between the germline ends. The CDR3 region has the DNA TGTGCCAGCAGCTCTGACCGACTAGAGACGAGCAATGAGCAGTTCTTC. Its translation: CASSSDRLETSNEQFF.

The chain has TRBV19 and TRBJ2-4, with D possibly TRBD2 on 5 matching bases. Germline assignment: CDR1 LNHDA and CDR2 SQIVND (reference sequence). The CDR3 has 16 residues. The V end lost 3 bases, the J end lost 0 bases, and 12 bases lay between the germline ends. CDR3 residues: CASSILSGGAKNIQYF. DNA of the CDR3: TGTGCCAGTAGTATTCTCAGCGGAGGAGCCAAAAACATTCAGTACTTC.

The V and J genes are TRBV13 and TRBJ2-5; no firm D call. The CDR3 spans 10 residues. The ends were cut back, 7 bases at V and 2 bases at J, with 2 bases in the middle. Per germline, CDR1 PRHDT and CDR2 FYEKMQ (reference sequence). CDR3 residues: CASKQETQYF. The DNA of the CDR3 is TGTGCCAGCAAACAAGAGACCCAGTACTTC.

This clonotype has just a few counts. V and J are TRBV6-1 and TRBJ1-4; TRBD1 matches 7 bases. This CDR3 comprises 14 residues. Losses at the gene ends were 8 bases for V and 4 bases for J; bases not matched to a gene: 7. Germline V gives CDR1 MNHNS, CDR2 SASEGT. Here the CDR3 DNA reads TGTGCCAGCGGGACGGACAGGAGTAATGAAAAACTGTTTTTT. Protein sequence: CASGTDRSNEKLFF.

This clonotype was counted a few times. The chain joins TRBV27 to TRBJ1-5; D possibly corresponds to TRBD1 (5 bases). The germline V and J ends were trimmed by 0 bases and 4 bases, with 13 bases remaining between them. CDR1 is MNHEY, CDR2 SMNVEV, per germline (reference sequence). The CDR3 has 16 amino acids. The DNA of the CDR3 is TGTGCCAGCAGTTTATCCGGGACGGTTGCGAATCAGCCCCAGCATTTT. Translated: CASSLSGTVANQPQHF.

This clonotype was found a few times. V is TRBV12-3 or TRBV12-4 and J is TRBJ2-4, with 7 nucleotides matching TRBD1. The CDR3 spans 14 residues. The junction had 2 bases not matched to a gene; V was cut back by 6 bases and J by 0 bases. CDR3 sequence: CASRQGIAKNIQYF. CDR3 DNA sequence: TGTGCCAGCAGACAGGGGATAGCCAAAAACATTCAGTACTTC.

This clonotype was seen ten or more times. The CDR3 DNA is TGTGCCAGCAGCGCGACCTCCGGGACGGTATCCTACGAGCAGTACTTC. The encoded protein is CASSATSGTVSYEQYF. J is TRBJ2-7 and V is TRBV27; D could derive from TRBD1 or TRBD2 (5 bases each). The CDR3 is 16 amino acids. V dropped 6 bases and J dropped 1 base, with 19 bases sitting between them. Germline V CDR1 and CDR2: MNHEY, SMNVEV (reference sequence).

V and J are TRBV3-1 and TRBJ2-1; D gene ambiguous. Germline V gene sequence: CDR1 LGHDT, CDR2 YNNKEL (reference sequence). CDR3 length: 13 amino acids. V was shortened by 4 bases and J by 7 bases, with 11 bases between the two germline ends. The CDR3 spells CASSPPARNEQFF. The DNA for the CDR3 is TGTGCCAGCAGCCCCCCGGCACGTAATGAGCAGTTCTTC.

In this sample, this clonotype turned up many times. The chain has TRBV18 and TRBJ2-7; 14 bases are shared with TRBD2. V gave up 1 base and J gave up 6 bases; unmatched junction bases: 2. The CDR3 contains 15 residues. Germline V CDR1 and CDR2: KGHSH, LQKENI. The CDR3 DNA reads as TGTGCCAGCTCACCACGGACTAGCGGGAGGTTCGAGCAGTACTTC. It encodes CASSPRTSGRFEQYF.

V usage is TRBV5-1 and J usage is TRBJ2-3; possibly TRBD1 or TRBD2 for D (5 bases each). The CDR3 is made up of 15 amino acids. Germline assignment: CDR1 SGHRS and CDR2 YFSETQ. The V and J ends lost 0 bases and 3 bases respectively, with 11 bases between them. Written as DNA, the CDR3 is TGCGCCAGCAGCTTGGAGAGGGGAAGTACAGATACGCAGTATTTT. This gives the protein CASSLERGSTDTQYF.

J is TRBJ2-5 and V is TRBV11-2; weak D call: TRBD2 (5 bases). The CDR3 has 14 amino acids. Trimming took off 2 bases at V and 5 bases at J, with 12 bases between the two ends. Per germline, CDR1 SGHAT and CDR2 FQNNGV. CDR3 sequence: CASSLSGIGETQYF. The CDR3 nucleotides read TGTGCCAGCAGCTTATCGGGAATCGGGGAGACCCAGTACTTC.

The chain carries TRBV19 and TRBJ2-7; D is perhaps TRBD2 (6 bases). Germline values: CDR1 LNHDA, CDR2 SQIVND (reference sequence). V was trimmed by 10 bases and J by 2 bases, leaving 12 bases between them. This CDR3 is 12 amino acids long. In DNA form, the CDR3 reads TGTGCCACCTCGGGACTGGCCTACGAGCAGTACTTC. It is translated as CATSGLAYEQYF.